This T cell receptor beta chain emerged from a study of cytomegalovirus exposure and HLA in healthy donors. The study, taken as a whole, reports: CMV serostatus was the sole immune exposure information available.

With respect to this clone: Its antigen remains unknown.

This CDR3 has 15 residues. Germline CDR1 is SGHRS and CDR2 is YFSETQ. V shed 1 base, J shed 8 bases, and the junction held 6 bases outside the gene matches. Primers included in the PCR were 60 Vbeta and 13 Jbeta primers. Clones were sequenced by immunoSEQ multiplex PCR, and TCRdb holds only the in-frame ones, with some missing. The specimen's table records about 64,000 clones. The sequenced material came from PBMCs. The source is a woman aged 18-29 years in good health and CMV-seronegative. The chain joins TRBV5-1 to TRBJ2-1, with 10 bases fitting TRBD2. The CDR3 coding sequence is TGCGCCAGCAGCTTGACAGCGGGAGGGCGGGATGAGCAGTTCTTC. This translates into CASSLTAGGRDEQFF.